This T cell receptor (beta chain) was profiled in a study of CD8 T cells in ankylosing spondylitis. With regard to this clonotype: What it recognizes is unknown.

TCRdb reanalysed the 5' RACE reads using MiXCR and keeps one entry per CDR3 protein. The data contain approximately 250,000 distinct CDR3 sequences, 20% to 30% of them singletons. Notes on the study in general: Disease-associated clones were reportedly significantly overrepresented in matched ankylosing spondylitis synovial fluid. Eight or nine highly homologous variants formed a TCR beta motif that appeared characteristic of ankylosing spondylitis blood. There were earlier reports of some motif variants in reactive arthritis synovial fluid and blood. Disease-linked clones bore a CD8+ phenotype, appearing relatively rarely in peripheral blood.

V lost 3 bases, J lost 5 bases, and 0 bases stayed unmatched. Looked up from germline, CDR1 is DFQATT and CDR2 is SNEGSKA (reference sequence). The CDR3 is 12 amino acids. This clonotype was sampled from a male donor with ankylosing spondylitis or in good health (not recorded which). Sequenced input: blood, either unsorted or a sorted T cell fraction (not recorded which). The chain couples TRBV20-1 to TRBJ2-4, with TRBD1 matching 8 bases. CDR3 bases: TGCAGTGCTAGGGACAGGGAAAACATTCAGTACTTC. Translation gives CSARDRENIQYF.